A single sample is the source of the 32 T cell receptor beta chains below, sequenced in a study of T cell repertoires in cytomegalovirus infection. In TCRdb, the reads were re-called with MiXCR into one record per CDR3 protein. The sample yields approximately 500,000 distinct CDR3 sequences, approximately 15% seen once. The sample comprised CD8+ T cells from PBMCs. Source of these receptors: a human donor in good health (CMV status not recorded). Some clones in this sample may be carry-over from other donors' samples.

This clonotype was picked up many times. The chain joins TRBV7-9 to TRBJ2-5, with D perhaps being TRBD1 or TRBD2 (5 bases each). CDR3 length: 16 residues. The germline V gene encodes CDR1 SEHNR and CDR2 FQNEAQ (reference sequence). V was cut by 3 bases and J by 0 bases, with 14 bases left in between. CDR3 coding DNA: TGTGCCAGCAGCTTGCCGGGACGCCGACACCAAGAGACCCAGTACTTC. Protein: CASSLPGRRHQETQYF.

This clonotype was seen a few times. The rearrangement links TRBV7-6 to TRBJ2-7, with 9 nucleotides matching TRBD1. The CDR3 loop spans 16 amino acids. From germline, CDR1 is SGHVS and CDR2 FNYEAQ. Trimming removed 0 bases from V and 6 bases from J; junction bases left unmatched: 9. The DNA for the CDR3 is TGTGCCAGCAGCTTAGCGGCGGGGACAGGGTACGGCGAGCAGTACTTC. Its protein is CASSLAAGTGYGEQYF.

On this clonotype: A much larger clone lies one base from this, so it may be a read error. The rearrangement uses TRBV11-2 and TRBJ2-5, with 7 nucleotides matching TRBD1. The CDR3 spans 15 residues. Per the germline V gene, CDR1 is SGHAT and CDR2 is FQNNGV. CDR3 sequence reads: CACSPALDRQETQYF. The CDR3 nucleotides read TGTGCCTGCAGCCCAGCCCTGGACAGGCAAGAGACCCAGTACTTC.

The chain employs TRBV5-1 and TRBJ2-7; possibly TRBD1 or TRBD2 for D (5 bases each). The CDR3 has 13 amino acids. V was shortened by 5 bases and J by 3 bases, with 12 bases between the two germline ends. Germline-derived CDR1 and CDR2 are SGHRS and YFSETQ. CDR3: CASSRDDNYEQYF. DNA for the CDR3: TGCGCCAGCAGTCGGGACGACAACTACGAGCAGTACTTC.

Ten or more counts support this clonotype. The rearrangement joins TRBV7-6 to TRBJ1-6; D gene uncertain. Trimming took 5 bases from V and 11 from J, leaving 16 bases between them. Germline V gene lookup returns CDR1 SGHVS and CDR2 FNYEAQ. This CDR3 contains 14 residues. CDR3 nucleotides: TGTGCCAGCAGCCCCGAAGCCCAGACGCCACCCCTCCACTTT. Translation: CASSPEAQTPPLHF.

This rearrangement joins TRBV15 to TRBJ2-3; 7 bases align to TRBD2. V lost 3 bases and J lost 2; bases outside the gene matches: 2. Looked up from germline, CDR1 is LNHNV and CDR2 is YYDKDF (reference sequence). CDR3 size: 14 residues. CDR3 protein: CATSRGGSTDTQYF. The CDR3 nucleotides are TGTGCCACCAGCAGGGGAGGGTCCACAGATACGCAGTATTTT. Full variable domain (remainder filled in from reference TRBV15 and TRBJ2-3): DAMVIQNPRYQVTQFGKPVTLSCSQTLNHNVMYWYQQKSSQAPKLLFHYYDKDFNNEADTPDNFQSRRPNTSFCFLDIRSPGLGDTAMYLCATSRGGSTDTQYFGPGTRLTVL.

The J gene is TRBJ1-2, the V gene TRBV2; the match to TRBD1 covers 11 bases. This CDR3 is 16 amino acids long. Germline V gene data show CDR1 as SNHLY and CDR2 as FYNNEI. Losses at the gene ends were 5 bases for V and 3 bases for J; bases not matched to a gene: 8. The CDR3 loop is CASSPDRGLVDYGYTF. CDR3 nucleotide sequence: TGTGCCAGCAGTCCGGACAGGGGGCTTGTAGACTATGGCTACACCTTC.

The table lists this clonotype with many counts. The CDR3 reads CASSRGKQSGNTIYF. In DNA, the CDR3 is TGTGCCAGCAGCCGAGGGAAGCAATCTGGAAACACCATATATTTT. This chain connects TRBV7-6 to TRBJ1-3, with D hard to call. Per germline, CDR1 SGHVS and CDR2 FNYEAQ. This CDR3 is 15 amino acids long. Trimming removed 5 bases at V and 1 base at J, with 12 bases between. Complete variable domain (other parts from reference TRBV7-6 and TRBJ1-3): GAGVSQSPRYKVTKRGQDVALRCDPISGHVSLYWYRQALGQGPEFLTYFNYEAQQDKSGLPNDRFSAERPEGSISTLTIQRTEQRDSAMYRCASSRGKQSGNTIYFGEGSWLTVV.

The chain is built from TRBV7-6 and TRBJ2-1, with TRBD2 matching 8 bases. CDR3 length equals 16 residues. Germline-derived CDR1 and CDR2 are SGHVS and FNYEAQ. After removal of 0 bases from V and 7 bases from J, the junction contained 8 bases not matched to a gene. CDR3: CASSLATSARDNEQFF. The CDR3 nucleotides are TGTGCCAGCAGCTTAGCGACTAGCGCCCGTGATAATGAGCAGTTCTTC.

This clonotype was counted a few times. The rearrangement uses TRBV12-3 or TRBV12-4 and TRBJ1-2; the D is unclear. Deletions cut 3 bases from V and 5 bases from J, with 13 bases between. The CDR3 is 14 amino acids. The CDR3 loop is CASSFNIYLYGYTF. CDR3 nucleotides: TGTGCCAGCAGTTTTAACATCTATCTTTATGGCTACACCTTC.

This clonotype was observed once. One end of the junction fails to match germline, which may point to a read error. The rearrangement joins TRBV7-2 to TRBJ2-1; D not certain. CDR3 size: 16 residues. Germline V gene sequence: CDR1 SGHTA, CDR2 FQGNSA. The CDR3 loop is CASSYLTVSSYNDQFF. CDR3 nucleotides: TGTGCCAGCAGCTACTTGACGGTGAGCTCATACAATGATCAGTTCTTC.

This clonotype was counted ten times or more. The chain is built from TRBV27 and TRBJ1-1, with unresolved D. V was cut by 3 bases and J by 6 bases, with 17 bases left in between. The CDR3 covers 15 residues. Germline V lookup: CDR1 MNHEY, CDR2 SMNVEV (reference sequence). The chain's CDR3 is CASSFGGLGLSEAFF. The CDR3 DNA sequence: TGTGCCAGCAGTTTTGGAGGGCTCGGTCTTTCTGAAGCTTTCTTT.

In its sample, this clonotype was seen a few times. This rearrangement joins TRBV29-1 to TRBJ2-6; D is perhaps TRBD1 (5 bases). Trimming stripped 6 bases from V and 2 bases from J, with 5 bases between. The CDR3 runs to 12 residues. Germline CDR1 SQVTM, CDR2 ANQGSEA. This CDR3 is CSVDTGANVLTF. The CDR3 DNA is TGCAGCGTGGACACTGGGGCCAACGTCCTGACTTTC.

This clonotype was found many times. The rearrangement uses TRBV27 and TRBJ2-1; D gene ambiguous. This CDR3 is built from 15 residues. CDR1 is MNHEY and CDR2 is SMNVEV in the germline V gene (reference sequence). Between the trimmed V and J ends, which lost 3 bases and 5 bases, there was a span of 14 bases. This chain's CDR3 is CASSLVGSLNNEQFF. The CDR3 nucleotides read TGTGCCAGCAGTTTGGTAGGCTCTTTAAACAATGAGCAGTTCTTC.

CDR3 region: CASRKGGFEQFF. CDR3 sequence (DNA): TGTGCCAGCAGAAAAGGGGGGTTTGAGCAGTTCTTC. V is TRBV6-6 and J is TRBJ2-1, with D perhaps assigned TRBD1 or TRBD2 (6 bases each). The CDR3 contains 12 residues. Germline values: CDR1 MNHNY, CDR2 SVGAGI (reference sequence). The V end was cut by 6 bases, the J end by 9 bases, with 12 bases between.

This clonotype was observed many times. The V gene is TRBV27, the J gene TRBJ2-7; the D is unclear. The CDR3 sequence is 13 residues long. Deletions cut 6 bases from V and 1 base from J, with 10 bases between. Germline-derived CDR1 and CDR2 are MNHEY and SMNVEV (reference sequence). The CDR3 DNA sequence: TGTGCCAGCAGGTTCAGAGGTTCCTACGAGCAGTACTTC. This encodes CASRFRGSYEQYF.

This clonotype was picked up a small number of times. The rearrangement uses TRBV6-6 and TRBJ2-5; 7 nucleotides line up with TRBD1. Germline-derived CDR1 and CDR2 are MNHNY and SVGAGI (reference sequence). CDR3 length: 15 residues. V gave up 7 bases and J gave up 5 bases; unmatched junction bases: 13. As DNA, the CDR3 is TGTGCCAGCATCTTGGAAGGGGACAGACAGGAGACCCAGTACTTC. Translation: CASILEGDRQETQYF.

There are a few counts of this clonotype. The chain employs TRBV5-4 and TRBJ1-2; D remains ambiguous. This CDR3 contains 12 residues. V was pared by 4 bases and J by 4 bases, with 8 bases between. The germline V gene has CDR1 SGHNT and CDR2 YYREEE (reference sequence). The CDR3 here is CASSGEAYGYTF. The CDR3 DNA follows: TGTGCCAGCAGCGGGGAGGCCTATGGCTACACCTTC.

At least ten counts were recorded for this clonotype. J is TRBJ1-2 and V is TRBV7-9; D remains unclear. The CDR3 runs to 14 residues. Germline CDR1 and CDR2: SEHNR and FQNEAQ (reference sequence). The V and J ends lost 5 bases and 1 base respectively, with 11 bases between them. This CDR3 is CASSAGSDNYGYTF. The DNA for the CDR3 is TGTGCCAGCAGCGCCGGGAGCGATAACTATGGCTACACCTTC.

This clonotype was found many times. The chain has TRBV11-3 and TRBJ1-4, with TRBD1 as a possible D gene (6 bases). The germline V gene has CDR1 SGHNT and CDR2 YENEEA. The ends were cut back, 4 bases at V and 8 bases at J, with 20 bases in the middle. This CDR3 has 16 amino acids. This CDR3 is CASSSSPGHPSEKLFF. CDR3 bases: TGTGCCAGCAGCTCCTCTCCGGGACACCCCTCAGAAAAACTGTTTTTT.

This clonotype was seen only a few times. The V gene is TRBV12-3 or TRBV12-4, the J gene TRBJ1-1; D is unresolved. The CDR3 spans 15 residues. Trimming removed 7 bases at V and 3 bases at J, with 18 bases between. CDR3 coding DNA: TGTGCCAGCAACCCCAGTTTCCCGGGATACACTGAAGCTTTCTTT. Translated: CASNPSFPGYTEAFF.

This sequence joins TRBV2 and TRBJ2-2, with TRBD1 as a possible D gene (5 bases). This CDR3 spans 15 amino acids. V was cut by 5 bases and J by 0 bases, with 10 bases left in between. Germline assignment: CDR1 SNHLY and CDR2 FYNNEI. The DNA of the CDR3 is TGTGCCAGCAGTCTGGACATACCGAACACCGGGGAGCTGTTTTTT. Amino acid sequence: CASSLDIPNTGELFF.

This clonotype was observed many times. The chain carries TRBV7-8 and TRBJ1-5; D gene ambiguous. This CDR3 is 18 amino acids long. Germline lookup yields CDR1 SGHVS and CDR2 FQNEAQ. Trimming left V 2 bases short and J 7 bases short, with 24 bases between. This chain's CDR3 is CASSLYLISASPLQPQHF. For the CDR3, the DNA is TGTGCCAGCAGCTTATACCTTATTTCGGCCTCCCCGTTGCAGCCCCAGCATTTT.

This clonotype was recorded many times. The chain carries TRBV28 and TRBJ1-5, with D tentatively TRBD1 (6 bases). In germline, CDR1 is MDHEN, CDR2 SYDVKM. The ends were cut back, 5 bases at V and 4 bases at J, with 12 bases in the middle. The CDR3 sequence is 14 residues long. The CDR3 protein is CASSPPDSNQPQHF. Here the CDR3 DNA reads TGTGCCAGCAGTCCCCCGGACAGTAATCAGCCCCAGCATTTT.

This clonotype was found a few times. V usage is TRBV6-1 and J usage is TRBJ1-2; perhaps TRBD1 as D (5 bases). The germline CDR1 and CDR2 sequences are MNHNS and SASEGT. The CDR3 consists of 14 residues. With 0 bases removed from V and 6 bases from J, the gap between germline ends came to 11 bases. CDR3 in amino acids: CASSEAGGINGYTF. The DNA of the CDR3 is TGTGCCAGCAGTGAAGCGGGGGGGATCAATGGCTACACCTTC.

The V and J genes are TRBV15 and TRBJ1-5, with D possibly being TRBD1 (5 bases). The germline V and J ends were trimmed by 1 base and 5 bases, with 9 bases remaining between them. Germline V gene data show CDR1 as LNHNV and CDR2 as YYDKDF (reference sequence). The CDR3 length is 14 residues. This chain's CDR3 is CATSRGGRDQPQHF. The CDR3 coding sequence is TGTGCCACCAGCAGAGGAGGCAGGGATCAGCCCCAGCATTTT. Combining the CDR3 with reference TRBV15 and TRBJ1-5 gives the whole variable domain DAMVIQNPRYQVTQFGKPVTLSCSQTLNHNVMYWYQQKSSQAPKLLFHYYDKDFNNEADTPDNFQSRRPNTSFCFLDIRSPGLGDTAMYLCATSRGGRDQPQHFGDGTRLSIL.

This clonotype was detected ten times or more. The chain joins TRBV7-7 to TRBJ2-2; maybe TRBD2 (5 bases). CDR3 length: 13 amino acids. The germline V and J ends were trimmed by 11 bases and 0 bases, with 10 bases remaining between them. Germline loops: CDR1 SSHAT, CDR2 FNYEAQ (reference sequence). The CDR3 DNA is TGTGCCCTAGGCGGGTCGAACACCGGGGAGCTGTTTTTT. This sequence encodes CALGGSNTGELFF. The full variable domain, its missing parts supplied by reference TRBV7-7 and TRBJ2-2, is GAGVSQSPRYKVTKRGQDVTLRCDPISSHATLYWYQQALGQGPEFLTYFNYEAQPDKSGLPSDRFSAERPEGSISTLTIQRTEQRDSAMYRCALGGSNTGELFFGEGSRLTVL.

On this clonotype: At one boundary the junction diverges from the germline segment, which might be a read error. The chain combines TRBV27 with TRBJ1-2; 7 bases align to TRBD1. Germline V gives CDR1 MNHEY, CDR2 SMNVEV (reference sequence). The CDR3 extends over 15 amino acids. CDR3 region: CARSLTGNHNYGYTF. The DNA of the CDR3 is TGTGCCAGAAGTTTGACAGGGAACCATAACTATGGCTACACCTTC.

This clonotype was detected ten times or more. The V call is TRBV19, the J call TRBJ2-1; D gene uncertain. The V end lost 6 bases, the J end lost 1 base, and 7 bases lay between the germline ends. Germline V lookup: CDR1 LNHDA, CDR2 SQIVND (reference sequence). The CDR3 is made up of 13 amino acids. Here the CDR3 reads CASSARSYNEQFF. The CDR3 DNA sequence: TGTGCCAGTAGCGCCAGGTCCTACAATGAGCAGTTCTTC.

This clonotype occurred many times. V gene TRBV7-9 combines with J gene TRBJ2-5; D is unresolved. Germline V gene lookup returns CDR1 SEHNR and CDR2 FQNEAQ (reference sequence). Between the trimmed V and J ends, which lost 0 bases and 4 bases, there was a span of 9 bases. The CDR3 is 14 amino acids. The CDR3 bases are TGTGCCAGCAGCTTAGCCCTAGGAATAGAGACCCAGTACTTC. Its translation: CASSLALGIETQYF.

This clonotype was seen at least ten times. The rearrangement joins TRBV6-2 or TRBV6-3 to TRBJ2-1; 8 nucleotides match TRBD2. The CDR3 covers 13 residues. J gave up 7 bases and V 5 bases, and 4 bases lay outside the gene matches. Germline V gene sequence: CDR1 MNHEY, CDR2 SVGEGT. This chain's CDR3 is CASSSGRRNEQFF. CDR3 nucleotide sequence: TGTGCCAGCAGTAGCGGGAGAAGGAATGAGCAGTTCTTC.

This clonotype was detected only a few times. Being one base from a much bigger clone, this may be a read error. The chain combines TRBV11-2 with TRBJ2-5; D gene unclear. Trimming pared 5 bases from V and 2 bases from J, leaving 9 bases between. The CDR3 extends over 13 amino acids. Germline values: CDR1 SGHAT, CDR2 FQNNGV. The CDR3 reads CASSIELQETQYF. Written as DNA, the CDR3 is TGTGCCAGCAGCATCGAGCTTCAAGAGACCCAGTACTTC.